This T cell receptor (beta chain) was captured by sequencing in a study of STAT5B mutations in CD4+ large granular lymphocyte leukemia. CDR1 is KGHSH and CDR2 is LQKENI in the germline V gene. V lost 5 bases and J 6 bases, leaving 9 bases between the germline ends. CDR3 size: 12 residues. The protocol was immunoSEQ multiplex PCR, while the TCRdb copy is restricted to in-frame clones and leaves out a portion. The sample records 30,000 to 35,000 clones, 70% to 90% being singletons. The sequencing input was CD4+ T cells from blood buffy coats. The chain employs TRBV18 and TRBJ2-3; the D gene could be TRBD1 or TRBD2 (5 bases each). This clonotype was obtained from a human donor in good health. CDR3 in DNA: TGTGCCAGCTCAAGGGACGACGATACGCAGTATTTT. It encodes CASSRDDDTQYF.